The 31 T cell receptor beta chains reported below all come from one sample, sequenced in a study of T cells after somatic rescue of genetic block. Produced via immunoSEQ multiplex PCR; TCRdb's table is partial and in-frame only. The profile shows 9,500 to 15,000 clones, 71% of them singletons. The specimen was peripheral blood mononuclear cells (PBMCs). The receptors shown here come from a boy younger than 18.

The chain has TRBV5-1 and TRBJ1-2, with D perhaps matching TRBD1 (6 bases). This CDR3 has 14 amino acids. The germline gives CDR1 SGHRS, CDR2 YFSETQ. Trimming cost V 0 bases and J 4 bases, with 10 bases left between them. Here the CDR3 DNA reads TGCGCCAGCAGCTTGGAGGGGGTCCTCTATGGCTACACCTTC. Its translation is CASSLEGVLYGYTF. Variable domain in full (rest from reference TRBV5-1 and TRBJ1-2): KAGVTQTPRYLIKTRGQQVTLSCSPISGHRSVSWYQQTPGQGLQFLFEYFSETQRNKGNFPGRFSGRQFSNSRSEMNVSTLELGDSALYLCASSLEGVLYGYTFGSGTRLTVV.

V usage is TRBV10-3 and J usage is TRBJ2-7, with TRBD1 matching over 7 bases. V lost 4 bases to trimming and J lost 7 bases; unmatched junction nucleotides: 4. Germline-derived CDR1 and CDR2 are ENHRY and SYGVKD. The CDR3 is made up of 12 amino acids. The CDR3 DNA is TGTGCCATCAGTGGGGACAGTCAGGAGCAGTACTTC. It yields the protein CAISGDSQEQYF.

Comment on this clone: The junction does not match germline at one end; this may be a read error. The J gene is TRBJ1-2, the V gene TRBV5-1; a possible D gene is TRBD1 (6 bases). The CDR3 extends over 13 amino acids. Germline loops: CDR1 SGHRS, CDR2 YFSETQ. DNA of the CDR3: TGCGCCAGCAGCTTGAGTCAGACAGGACCTCTGTCCTTC. Its translation is CASSLSQTGPLSF.

The chain recombines TRBV28 with TRBJ1-4; D gene ambiguous. Trimming stripped 0 bases from V and 8 bases from J, with 10 bases between. The CDR3 length is 14 residues. Germline lookup yields CDR1 MDHEN and CDR2 SYDVKM. This CDR3 reads CASSLWEGREKLFF. The CDR3 coding sequence is TGTGCCAGCAGTTTATGGGAGGGAAGGGAAAAACTGTTTTTT.

V usage is TRBV6-6 and J usage is TRBJ1-1; maybe TRBD1 (5 bases). The CDR3 has 14 amino acids. V lost 3 bases and J lost 4, with 12 bases in between. Per germline, CDR1 MNHNY and CDR2 SVGAGI (reference sequence). Here the CDR3 reads CASSYGWGTTEAFF. The CDR3 coding sequence is TGTGCCAGCAGTTATGGATGGGGGACCACTGAAGCTTTCTTT.

V usage is TRBV6-1 and J usage is TRBJ2-7; 9 nucleotides align to TRBD1. This CDR3 is 17 amino acids long. The germline V gene encodes CDR1 MNHNS and CDR2 SASEGT. V shed 4 bases, J shed 3 bases, and the junction held 13 bases outside the gene matches. The CDR3 loop is CASSVGFKGQGGYEQYF. CDR3 in DNA: TGTGCCAGCAGTGTCGGCTTTAAGGGACAGGGTGGCTACGAGCAGTACTTC.

This chain connects TRBV5-4 to TRBJ2-7; TRBD1 matches at 9 bases. Germline V gives CDR1 SGHNT, CDR2 YYREEE (reference sequence). CDR3 size: 15 residues. V lost 3 bases to trimming and J lost 3 bases; unmatched junction nucleotides: 7. In nucleotides, the CDR3 is TGTGCCAGCAGCTCGAGGGGACAGGGAATCTACGAGCAGTACTTC. Translation: CASSSRGQGIYEQYF.

The V gene is TRBV30, the J gene TRBJ2-2; D is unclear. The germline V and J ends were trimmed by 3 bases and 6 bases, with 11 bases remaining between them. There are 13 residues in the CDR3. Germline CDR1 GTSNPN, CDR2 SVGIG (reference sequence). CDR3 amino acids: CAWSLSRPGELFF. The CDR3 nucleotides read TGTGCCTGGAGCCTGAGTAGGCCCGGGGAGCTGTTTTTT.

The chain combines TRBV10-2 with TRBJ2-5, with D possibly matching TRBD1 (6 bases). Germline loops: CDR1 WSHSY, CDR2 SAAADI. This CDR3 is 12 amino acids long. V lost 6 bases and J lost 2, with 7 bases in between. The CDR3 spells CASRGQQETQYF. The CDR3 DNA follows: TGCGCCAGCAGAGGACAGCAAGAGACCCAGTACTTC.

V is TRBV5-1 and J is TRBJ1-1; D not resolved. Germline assignment: CDR1 SGHRS and CDR2 YFSETQ. V was trimmed by 4 bases and J by 1 base, leaving 17 bases between them. The CDR3 is made up of 16 amino acids. The CDR3 DNA follows: TGCGCCAGCAGCACTTCGACGTCGGGAAGGAACACTGAAGCTTTCTTT. Translation gives CASSTSTSGRNTEAFF.

This clone was detected once. The V gene is TRBV2, the J gene TRBJ2-7; 9 bases agree with TRBD2. CDR1 is SNHLY and CDR2 is FYNNEI in the germline V gene. The J segment lost 2 bases and the V segment lost 6 bases, leaving 5 bases of the junction unmatched. The CDR3 contains 14 residues. This chain's CDR3 is CASRERGAPYEQYF. Here the CDR3 DNA reads TGTGCCAGCAGGGAGCGGGGGGCCCCCTACGAGCAGTACTTC.

Relative to its sample, this clone is medium-sized. The chain combines TRBV29-1 with TRBJ1-2, with TRBD1 matching over 7 bases. Trimming removed 6 bases from V and 3 bases from J; junction bases left unmatched: 10. The CDR3 contains 14 residues. Germline V lookup: CDR1 SQVTM, CDR2 ANQGSEA. The CDR3 sequence: CSVPDRAVDYGYTF. Here the CDR3 DNA reads TGCAGCGTCCCCGACAGGGCAGTCGACTATGGCTACACCTTC. The full variable domain, its missing parts supplied by reference TRBV29-1 and TRBJ1-2, is SAVISQKPSRDICQRGTSLTIQCQVDSQVTMMFWYRQQPGQSLTLIATANQGSEATYESGFVIDKFPISRPNLTFSTLTVSNMSPEDSSIYLCSVPDRAVDYGYTFGSGTRLTVV.

V gene TRBV5-1 combines with J gene TRBJ2-7; 11 bases map to TRBD1. CDR1 SGHRS and CDR2 YFSETQ come from the germline V gene. J was trimmed by 7 bases and V by 2 bases; bases with no gene match: 11. The CDR3 length is 16 residues. CDR3 sequence reads: CASSFLTGQGAGEQYF. The CDR3 bases are TGCGCCAGCAGCTTCCTCACCGGACAGGGGGCCGGTGAGCAGTACTTC.

The CDR3 spells CATTSQGANNSPLHF. CDR3 DNA sequence: TGTGCCACCACCTCTCAGGGGGCGAATAATTCACCCCTCCACTTT. The V gene is TRBV28, the J gene TRBJ1-6, with 8 bases matching TRBD1. Germline-derived CDR1 and CDR2 are MDHEN and SYDVKM. J lost 5 bases, V lost 10 bases, and 10 bases had no gene match. This CDR3 has 15 amino acids. Full variable domain (rest looked up from reference TRBV28 and TRBJ1-6): DVKVTQSSRYLVKRTGEKVFLECVQDMDHENMFWYRQDPGLGLRLIYFSYDVKMKEKGDIPEGYSVSREKKERFSLILESASTNQTSMYLCATTSQGANNSPLHFGNGTRLTVT.

V and J are TRBV6-6 and TRBJ2-7, with a weak D call TRBD1 (5 bases). The V end was cut by 0 bases, the J end by 5 bases, with 11 bases between. CDR3 size: 14 residues. Germline assignment: CDR1 MNHNY and CDR2 SVGAGI (reference sequence). The CDR3 region is CASSYSGHQNEQYF. Written as DNA, the CDR3 is TGTGCCAGCAGTTACTCCGGACACCAGAACGAGCAGTACTTC.

The chain joins TRBV21-1 to TRBJ2-7. TRBV21-1 is termed a pseudogene. The CDR3 loop spans 14 amino acids. CDR3 DNA: TGTGCCAGCAGCAAAGTTGGGGGGCGCGCCGAGCAGTACTTC. Protein sequence: CASSKVGGRAEQYF.

This clone was detected only a few times. The J gene is TRBJ1-4, the V gene TRBV7-9; 7 nucleotides align to TRBD1. After removal of 1 base from V and 13 bases from J, the junction contained 9 bases not matched to a gene. CDR3 length: 14 amino acids. The V gene's germline CDR1 is SEHNR and CDR2 FQNEAQ (reference sequence). This chain's CDR3 is CASSLGGGTEGLFF. DNA for the CDR3: TGTGCCAGCAGCTTAGGAGGGGGGACAGAGGGACTGTTTTTT.

The V gene is TRBV28, the J gene TRBJ1-5; 7 bases fit TRBD1. CDR1 and CDR2 (germline): MDHEN, SYDVKM. This CDR3 is built from 14 residues. With 6 bases clipped from V and 2 bases from J, the junction kept 4 bases outside the gene matches. The CDR3 region is CASRPGQGNQPQHF. As DNA, the CDR3 is TGTGCCAGCAGACCTGGACAGGGCAATCAGCCCCAGCATTTT.

The V and J genes are TRBV15 and TRBJ2-3; D is uncertain. This CDR3 comprises 12 residues. Deletions cut 0 bases from V and 13 bases from J, with 11 bases between. Germline assignment: CDR1 LNHNV and CDR2 YYDKDF (reference sequence). CDR3 in amino acids: CATSRDQTKKYF. Written as DNA, the CDR3 is TGTGCCACCAGCAGAGATCAAACTAAAAAGTATTTT.

Written as DNA, the CDR3 is TGTGCCAGCAGCCCCACTCTCGGGGGGGGGTACGAGACCCAGTACTTC. It codes for CASSPTLGGGYETQYF. The rearrangement joins TRBV7-3 to TRBJ2-5; 8 nucleotides align to TRBD2. Germline CDR1 SGHTA, CDR2 FQGTGA. This CDR3 contains 16 residues. Unmatched junction bases numbered 13, after V lost 5 bases and J lost 5 bases. The complete variable domain, with remaining parts taken from reference TRBV7-3 and TRBJ2-5, reads GAGVSQTPSNKVTEKGKYVELRCDPISGHTALYWYRQSLGQGPEFLIYFQGTGAADDSGLPNDRFFAVRPEGSVSTLKIQRTERGDSAVYLCASSPTLGGGYETQYFGPGTRLLVL.

This chain links TRBV4-1 with TRBJ1-4; D possibly corresponds to TRBD1 (6 bases). The CDR3 loop spans 16 amino acids. In germline, CDR1 is MGHRA, CDR2 YSYEKL. The V end was cut by 0 bases, the J end by 8 bases, with 16 bases between. DNA of the CDR3: TGCGCCAGCAGCCAAGATAGGACAGTTTCGTGGGAAAAACTGTTTTTT. Its translation: CASSQDRTVSWEKLFF.

This chain joins TRBV30 and TRBJ2-5; the D call may be TRBD1 or TRBD2 (5 bases each). The length of the CDR3 is 12 residues. Trimming removed 1 base at V and 4 bases at J, with 7 bases between. Germline V lookup: CDR1 GTSNPN, CDR2 SVGIG (reference sequence). CDR3 coding DNA: TGTGCCTGGAGTGGGGGGAGAGAGACCCAGTACTTC. Its protein is CAWSGGRETQYF.

The rearrangement links TRBV19 to TRBJ2-7; possibly TRBD1 or TRBD2 for D (6 bases each). Per the germline V gene, CDR1 is LNHDA and CDR2 is SQIVND (reference sequence). Trimming shortened V by 5 bases and J by 6 bases, and 17 bases separated the two germline ends. The CDR3 extends over 14 amino acids. For the CDR3, the DNA is TGTGCCAGTAGTGTATCCCGGGGGCATAGCGAGCAGTACTTC. Protein product: CASSVSRGHSEQYF. The full variable domain, with the rest looked up from reference TRBV19 and TRBJ2-7, is DGGITQSPKYLFRKEGQNVTLSCEQNLNHDAMYWYRQDPGQGLRLIYYSQIVNDFQKGDIAEGYSVSREKKESFPLTVTSAQKNPTAFYLCASSVSRGHSEQYFGPGTRLTVT.

The CDR3 here is CSVAGGTAYEQYF. CDR3 coding DNA: TGCAGCGTTGCGGGGGGGACAGCTTACGAGCAGTACTTC. V is TRBV29-1 and J is TRBJ2-7; D is perhaps TRBD2 (8 bases). The CDR3 sequence is 13 residues long. Germline V lookup: CDR1 SQVTM, CDR2 ANQGSEA. The V and J ends lost 4 bases and 4 bases respectively, with 14 bases between them.

This chain links TRBV7-9 with TRBJ1-4; TRBD1 aligns across 8 bases. Trimming took 2 bases from V and 1 from J; bases not matched to a gene: 6. The CDR3 consists of 17 residues. Per the germline V gene, CDR1 is SEHNR and CDR2 is FQNEAQ (reference sequence). CDR3 protein: CASSLKDRVLTNEKLFF. CDR3 nucleotides: TGTGCCAGCAGCTTAAAGGACAGGGTGTTAACTAATGAAAAACTGTTTTTT.

The chain couples TRBV28 to TRBJ1-3; 7 nucleotides match TRBD1. Unmatched junction bases numbered 6, after V lost 4 bases and J lost 0 bases. CDR3 length: 16 amino acids. The germline V gene encodes CDR1 MDHEN and CDR2 SYDVKM. CDR3: CASSSRQGRSGNTIYF. CDR3 in DNA: TGTGCCAGCAGTTCCCGACAGGGCCGCTCTGGAAACACCATATATTTT. The variable domain in full, completed from reference TRBV28 and TRBJ1-3, reads DVKVTQSSRYLVKRTGEKVFLECVQDMDHENMFWYRQDPGLGLRLIYFSYDVKMKEKGDIPEGYSVSREKKERFSLILESASTNQTSMYLCASSSRQGRSGNTIYFGEGSWLTVV.

The J gene is TRBJ2-7, the V gene TRBV5-1; D is uncertain. V lost 6 bases, J lost 7 bases, and 14 bases lay in between. CDR3 length: 12 amino acids. The germline gives CDR1 SGHRS, CDR2 YFSETQ. CDR3 amino acids: CASTSSGLEQYF. Here the CDR3 DNA reads TGCGCCAGCACCTCCTCCGGCCTAGAGCAGTACTTC. Complete variable domain (other parts from reference TRBV5-1 and TRBJ2-7): KAGVTQTPRYLIKTRGQQVTLSCSPISGHRSVSWYQQTPGQGLQFLFEYFSETQRNKGNFPGRFSGRQFSNSRSEMNVSTLELGDSALYLCASTSSGLEQYFGPGTRLTVT.

The chain couples TRBV19 to TRBJ2-3; D possibly corresponds to TRBD2 (6 bases). Germline lookup yields CDR1 LNHDA and CDR2 SQIVND (reference sequence). The CDR3 has 14 amino acids. V was trimmed by 5 bases and J by 1 base, leaving 10 bases between them. The CDR3 DNA sequence: TGTGCCAGTAGTCCCGGGACTGGCACAGATACGCAGTATTTT. Translated: CASSPGTGTDTQYF.

This chain connects TRBV23-1 to TRBJ2-5, with TRBD1 as a possible D gene (5 bases). TRBV23-1 is annotated as an ORF whose role is uncertain. This CDR3 is 17 amino acids long. With 0 bases removed from V and 1 base from J, the gap between germline ends came to 15 bases. CDR3 DNA sequence: TGCGCCAGCAGTCAATCCAGGGTAATAGGTCTCCAAGAGACCCAGTACTTC. Protein: CASSQSRVIGLQETQYF.

The chain combines TRBV18 with TRBJ2-3; D ambiguous. V shed 5 bases and J shed 0 bases, with 3 bases lying between them. This CDR3 region has 12 residues. CDR1 is KGHSH, CDR2 LQKENI, per germline. Written as DNA, the CDR3 is TGTGCCAGCTCAGAGAGCACAGATACGCAGTATTTT. This codes for CASSESTDTQYF.

J is TRBJ1-5 and V is TRBV5-6, with a tentative D call TRBD1 (5 bases). Germline V gene data show CDR1 as SGHDT and CDR2 as YYEEEE. The V end was cut by 6 bases, the J end by 7 bases, with 14 bases between. This CDR3 region has 13 residues. Written as DNA, the CDR3 is TGTGCCAGCACTCGAGGGGTTGAACAGCCCCAGCATTTT. Amino acids: CASTRGVEQPQHF.